Sequencing of this T cell receptor beta chain was carried out in a study of T cells of healthy individuals. TCRdb fed the 5' RACE reads into MiXCR, producing one record per CDR3 protein. Of tens of thousands of distinct CDR3 sequences listed, about a sixth are singletons. This clonotype is deemed medium-sized. Trimming stripped 0 bases from V and 4 bases from J, with 12 bases between. The CDR3 extends over 15 amino acids. Looked up from germline, CDR1 is LGHNA and CDR2 is YNFKEQ. The clonotype was recovered from a human donor in good health. This sequence joins TRBV4-2 and TRBJ1-2; D perhaps matches TRBD1 (6 bases). The CDR3, as DNA: TGTGCCAGCAGCCAAGATTACGGGGGCAGCTATGGCTACACCTTC. Protein sequence: CASSQDYGGSYGYTF.